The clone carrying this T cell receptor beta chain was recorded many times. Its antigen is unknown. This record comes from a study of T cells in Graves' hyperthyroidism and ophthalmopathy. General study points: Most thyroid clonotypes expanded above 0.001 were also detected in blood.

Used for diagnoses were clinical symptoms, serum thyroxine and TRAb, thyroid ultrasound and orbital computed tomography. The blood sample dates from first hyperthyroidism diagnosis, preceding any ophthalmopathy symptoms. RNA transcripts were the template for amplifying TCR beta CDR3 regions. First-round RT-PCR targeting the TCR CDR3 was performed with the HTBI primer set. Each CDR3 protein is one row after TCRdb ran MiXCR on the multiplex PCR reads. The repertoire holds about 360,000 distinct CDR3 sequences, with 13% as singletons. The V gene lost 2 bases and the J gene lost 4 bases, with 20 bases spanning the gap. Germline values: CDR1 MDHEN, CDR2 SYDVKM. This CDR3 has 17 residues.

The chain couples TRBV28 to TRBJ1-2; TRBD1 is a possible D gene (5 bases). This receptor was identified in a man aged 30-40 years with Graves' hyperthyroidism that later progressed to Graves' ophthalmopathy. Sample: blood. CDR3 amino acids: CASSLGPRVGGGYGYTF. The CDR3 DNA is TGTGCCAGCAGTTTAGGACCACGTGTTGGGGGGGGCTATGGCTACACCTTC.